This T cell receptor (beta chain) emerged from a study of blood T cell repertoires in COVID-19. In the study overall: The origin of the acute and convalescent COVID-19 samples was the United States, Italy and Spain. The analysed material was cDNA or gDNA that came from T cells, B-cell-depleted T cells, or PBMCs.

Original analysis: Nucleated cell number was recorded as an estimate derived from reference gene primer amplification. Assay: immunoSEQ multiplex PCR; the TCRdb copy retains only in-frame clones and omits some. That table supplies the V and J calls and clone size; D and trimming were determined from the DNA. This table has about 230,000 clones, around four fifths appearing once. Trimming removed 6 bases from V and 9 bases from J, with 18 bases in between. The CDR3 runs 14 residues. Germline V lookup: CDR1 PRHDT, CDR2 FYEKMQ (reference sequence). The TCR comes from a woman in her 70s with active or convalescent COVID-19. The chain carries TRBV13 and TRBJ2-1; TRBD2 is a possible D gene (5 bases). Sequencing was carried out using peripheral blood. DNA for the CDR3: TGTGCCAGCAGGAGAGCGGTGGGAGTTGGTGAGCAGTTCTTC. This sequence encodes CASRRAVGVGEQFF.